Each of the 18 T cell receptor beta chains below was sequenced from the same sample in a study of blood T cells in healthy people across ages. A second PCR of 7 to 11 cycles used a sample-barcoded 5' primer and a J-beta primer mix. TCRdb called the 5' RACE reads again in MiXCR, with one record for every CDR3 protein. This table holds about 1.7 million distinct CDR3 sequences, 28% found once. The sequencing input was blood. The receptors were gathered from a woman aged 25 to 39 in good health.

The gene calls are TRBV2 and TRBJ1-4; 10 bases line up with TRBD1. Germline V gene data show CDR1 as SNHLY and CDR2 as FYNNEI. The CDR3 runs 13 residues. The V gene end was trimmed by 7 bases and the J gene end by 8 bases; junction bases not matched to a gene: 4. CDR3 loop: CASITGQGEKLFF. The DNA of the CDR3 is TGTGCCAGCATCACGGGACAGGGGGAAAAACTGTTTTTT.

V is TRBV6-2 or TRBV6-3 and J is TRBJ2-5; 9 nucleotides agree with TRBD2. The junction had 13 bases not matched to a gene; V was cut back by 5 bases and J by 3 bases. Germline V gene sequence: CDR1 MNHEY, CDR2 SVGEGT. This CDR3 has 17 residues. The CDR3 is CASSIFWTSDSEETQYF. CDR3 nucleotides: TGTGCCAGCAGTATCTTTTGGACTAGCGATTCGGAAGAGACCCAGTACTTC.

A few counts support this clonotype. The rearrangement uses TRBV18 and TRBJ2-7, with D possibly called TRBD1 or TRBD2 (5 bases each). Germline-derived CDR1 and CDR2 are KGHSH and LQKENI. The CDR3 extends over 13 amino acids. V shed 1 base and J shed 5 bases, with 9 bases lying between them. The CDR3 reads CASSPRGSHEQYF. CDR3 nucleotide sequence: TGTGCCAGCTCACCACGGGGGTCCCACGAGCAGTACTTC.

The rearrangement uses TRBV7-9 and TRBJ1-2, with D maybe TRBD1 (6 bases). CDR1 and CDR2 from the germline V gene are SEHNR and FQNEAQ (reference sequence). Trimming stripped 5 bases from V and 4 bases from J, with 20 bases between. CDR3 length: 16 amino acids. This CDR3 is CASSVPPGALGYGYTF. The CDR3 DNA is TGTGCCAGCAGCGTTCCTCCAGGGGCTTTGGGCTATGGCTACACCTTC.

This clonotype turned up a few times. The V call is TRBV6-2 or TRBV6-3, the J call TRBJ2-3, with 10 bases aligning to TRBD1. Looked up from germline, CDR1 is MNHEY and CDR2 is SVGEGT. After removal of 7 bases from V and 6 bases from J, the junction contained 4 bases not matched to a gene. CDR3 length equals 13 residues. The CDR3 region is CASKLGQGDTQYF. CDR3 sequence (DNA): TGTGCCAGCAAATTGGGACAGGGGGATACGCAGTATTTT.

Comment on this clonotype: A junction end diverges from the germline sequence, so it may reflect a read error. This chain uses TRBV2 with TRBJ2-5, with 8 bases aligning to TRBD2. This CDR3 spans 13 amino acids. Per the germline V gene, CDR1 is SNHLY and CDR2 is FYNNEI. In DNA form, the CDR3 reads TGTGTCAGCAGAGACAGCGGGGGAGAGACCCAGTACTTC. Protein: CVSRDSGGETQYF.

In the case of this clonotype: It may be a read error: a sequence one base away is much more abundant. The chain links TRBV29-1 to TRBJ2-1; maybe TRBD1 (5 bases). Germline CDR1 SQVTM, CDR2 ANQGSEA. There are 15 residues in the CDR3. The V end was cut by 3 bases, the J end by 4 bases, with 16 bases between. CDR3 amino acids: CSVDERGDNYNEQFF. CDR3 in DNA: TGCAGCGTTGATGAAAGGGGTGACAATTACAATGAGCAGTTCTTC.

This clonotype has a count of ten or more. The chain combines TRBV10-3 with TRBJ2-1, with no clear D. The germline V gene encodes CDR1 ENHRY and CDR2 SYGVKD. The V end was cut by 8 bases, the J end by 0 bases, with 17 bases between. The CDR3 is 16 amino acids. The CDR3 protein is CAIAEDRLSSYNEQFF. Here the CDR3 DNA reads TGTGCCATCGCCGAAGACCGCCTCAGCTCCTACAATGAGCAGTTCTTC.

In regard to this clonotype: This clone may be a read error of a much larger clone one base away. This chain links TRBV7-2 with TRBJ1-4, with D possibly being TRBD1 (6 bases). The CDR3 spans 13 residues. In germline, CDR1 is SGHTA, CDR2 FQGNSA. CDR3 in DNA: TGTGCCAGCTCTGTCGGGGGGCTGGAAAAACTGTTGTTT. Its translation is CASSVGGLEKLLF.

This clonotype was recorded a few times. V and J are TRBV20-1 and TRBJ2-5, with 13 nucleotides matching TRBD2. Germline V gene sequence: CDR1 DFQATT, CDR2 SNEGSKA (reference sequence). The CDR3 consists of 14 residues. The V gene end was trimmed by 3 bases and the J gene end by 11 bases; junction bases not matched to a gene: 9. The CDR3 loop reads CSARTSGRLDEQYF. DNA of the CDR3: TGCAGTGCTAGGACTAGCGGGAGGTTGGATGAGCAGTACTTC.

The V gene is TRBV20-1, the J gene TRBJ2-3, with D hard to call. Trimming removed 6 bases at V and 2 bases at J, with 18 bases between. This CDR3 is built from 15 residues. The germline CDR1 and CDR2 sequences are DFQATT and SNEGSKA (reference sequence). For the CDR3, the DNA is TGCAGTGCCCCCTCCACTGGCGGAAACACAGATACGCAGTATTTT. Protein: CSAPSTGGNTDTQYF.

This clonotype has ten or more counts. The rearrangement joins TRBV15 to TRBJ2-7, with D possibly matching TRBD1 (6 bases). The ends were cut back, 1 base at V and 2 bases at J, with 27 bases in the middle. This CDR3 has 20 residues. From germline, CDR1 is LNHNV and CDR2 YYDKDF (reference sequence). The CDR3 DNA is TGTGCCACCAGCAGAGGTCTGGGGCTAGGGACAAGGGAACGAGCCTACGAGCAGTACTTC. Its protein product is CATSRGLGLGTRERAYEQYF.

As for this clonotype: The junction differs from germline at one of its ends, possibly a read error. The chain links TRBV6-6 to TRBJ1-1, with a weak D call TRBD1 (6 bases). The germline V gene has CDR1 MNHNY and CDR2 SVGAGI (reference sequence). The CDR3 has 15 residues. The CDR3 sequence: CASSYSGGGGTEAFF. CDR3 coding DNA: TGTGCCAGTAGTTACTCTGGAGGAGGGGGAACTGAAGCTTTCTTT.

This clonotype was observed at least ten times. J is TRBJ2-7 and V is TRBV20-1; D gene ambiguous. Germline CDR1 is DFQATT and CDR2 is SNEGSKA (reference sequence). The CDR3 is 12 residues long. The V end lost 6 bases, the J end lost 0 bases, and 9 bases lay between the germline ends. CDR3 DNA: TGCAGTGCCCTTTTCCCCTCCTACGAGCAGTACTTC. It yields the protein CSALFPSYEQYF.

This clonotype was seen at least ten times. V gene TRBV29-1 combines with J gene TRBJ2-5, with a possible D match to TRBD2 (5 bases). The CDR3 is 13 amino acids. CDR1 and CDR2 (germline): SQVTM, ANQGSEA. Deletions cut 4 bases from V and 1 base from J, with 10 bases between. CDR3 region: CSVGADFQETQYF. The CDR3 DNA sequence: TGCAGCGTTGGAGCGGATTTCCAAGAGACCCAGTACTTC.

This clonotype was seen only a few times. The genes are TRBV12-3 or TRBV12-4 and TRBJ2-2; D uncertain. CDR3 length: 13 residues. Trimming removed 2 bases at V and 3 bases at J, with 4 bases between. CDR3: CASSLIHTGELFF. In DNA, the CDR3 is TGTGCCAGCAGTTTAATCCACACCGGGGAGCTGTTTTTT.

The table lists this clonotype with many counts. V is TRBV20-1 and J is TRBJ2-7; 8 nucleotides line up with TRBD1. Germline-derived CDR1 and CDR2 are DFQATT and SNEGSKA (reference sequence). With V trimmed by 3 bases and J by 3 bases, 4 bases remained unmatched. This CDR3 has 13 amino acids. The CDR3 DNA reads as TGCAGTGCTAGCCGGGACAGGATCTACGAGCAGTACTTC. Amino acids: CSASRDRIYEQYF.

This clonotype was seen a handful of times. The chain combines TRBV12-3 or TRBV12-4 with TRBJ1-2; D not certain. This CDR3 is 12 amino acids long. Trimming removed 3 bases at V and 8 bases at J, with 10 bases between. CDR3 sequence reads: CASSFLLEGYTF. The CDR3 bases are TGTGCCAGCAGTTTTCTACTCGAGGGCTACACCTTC.